The sequence of this T cell receptor beta chain was determined in a study of blood T cells in healthy people across ages. Study in general: About one barcoded beta molecule per two T cells came from capture by template switching.

Whole-study findings and limits: In older individuals, TCR beta diversity per million T cells was lower, falling roughly linearly with age.

A second PCR, run for about 7 to 12 cycles, used a sample-barcoded 5' primer plus a J-beta primer mix. A template-switch adaptor containing 12 random nucleotides labeled each cDNA molecule. TCRdb fed the 5' RACE reads into MiXCR, producing one record per CDR3 protein. This table has over 950,000 distinct CDR3 sequences, roughly two fifths appearing once. For this clonotype: Antigen unknown.

A minimum of 5 micrograms of total RNA was extracted per sample. The ends lost 0 bases at V and 4 bases at J; junction bases unmatched: 8. The CDR3 sequence is 15 residues long. CDR1 is SQVTM, CDR2 ANQGSEA, per germline. The TCR was taken from a man younger than 35 in good health. The rearrangement joins TRBV29-1 to TRBJ2-5; TRBD2 matches 7 bases. Sequenced: blood. CDR3 DNA: TGCAGCGTTGAAGATCGGCGGGGAGGGGCAGAGACCCAGTACTTC. Amino acids: CSVEDRRGGAETQYF.